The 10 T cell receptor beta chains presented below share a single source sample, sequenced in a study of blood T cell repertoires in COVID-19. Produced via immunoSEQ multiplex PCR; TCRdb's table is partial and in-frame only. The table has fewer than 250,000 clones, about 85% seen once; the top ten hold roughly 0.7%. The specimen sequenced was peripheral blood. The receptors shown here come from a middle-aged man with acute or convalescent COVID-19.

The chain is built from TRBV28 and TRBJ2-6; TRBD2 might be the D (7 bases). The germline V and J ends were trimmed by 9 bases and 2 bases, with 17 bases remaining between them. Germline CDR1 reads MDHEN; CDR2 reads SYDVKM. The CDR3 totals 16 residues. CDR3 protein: CASEGGQGTGANVLTF. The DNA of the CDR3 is TGTGCCAGTGAGGGGGGGCAAGGCACTGGGGCCAACGTCCTGACTTTC.

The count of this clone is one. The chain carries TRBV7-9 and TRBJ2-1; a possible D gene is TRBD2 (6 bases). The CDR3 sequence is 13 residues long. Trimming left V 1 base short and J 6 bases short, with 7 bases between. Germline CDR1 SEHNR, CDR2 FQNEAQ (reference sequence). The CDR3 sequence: CASSLVGGNEQFF. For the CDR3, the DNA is TGTGCCAGCAGCTTAGTCGGGGGCAATGAGCAGTTCTTC.

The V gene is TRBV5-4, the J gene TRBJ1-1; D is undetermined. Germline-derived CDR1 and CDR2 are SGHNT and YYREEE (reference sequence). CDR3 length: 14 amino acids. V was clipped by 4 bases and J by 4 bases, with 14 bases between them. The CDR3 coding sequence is TGTGCCAGCAGCGCCTGGGAGGGAGGCACTGAAGCTTTCTTT. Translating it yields CASSAWEGGTEAFF.

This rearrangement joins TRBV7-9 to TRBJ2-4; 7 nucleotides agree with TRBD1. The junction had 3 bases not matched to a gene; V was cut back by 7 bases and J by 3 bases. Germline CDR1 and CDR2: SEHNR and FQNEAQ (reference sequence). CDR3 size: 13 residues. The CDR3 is CASTGGSKNIQYF. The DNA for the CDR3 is TGTGCCAGCACAGGGGGTAGCAAAAACATTCAGTACTTC.

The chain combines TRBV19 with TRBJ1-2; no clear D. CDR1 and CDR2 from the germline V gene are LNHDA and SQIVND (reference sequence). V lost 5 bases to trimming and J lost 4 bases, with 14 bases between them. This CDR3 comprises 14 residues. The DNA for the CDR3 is TGTGCCAGTAGTGTGGGTCTAGGTGGCTATGGCTACACCTTC. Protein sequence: CASSVGLGGYGYTF.

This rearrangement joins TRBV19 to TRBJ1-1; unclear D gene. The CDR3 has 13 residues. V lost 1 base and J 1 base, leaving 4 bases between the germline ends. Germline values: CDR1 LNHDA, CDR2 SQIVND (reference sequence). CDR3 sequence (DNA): TGTGCCAGTAGTATAGCCAGGAACACTGAAGCTTTCTTT. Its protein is CASSIARNTEAFF.

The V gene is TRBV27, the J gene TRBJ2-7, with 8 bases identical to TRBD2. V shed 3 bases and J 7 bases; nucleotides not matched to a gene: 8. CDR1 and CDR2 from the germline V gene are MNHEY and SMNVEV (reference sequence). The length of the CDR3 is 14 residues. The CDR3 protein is CASSFDGRAWEQYF. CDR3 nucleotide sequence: TGTGCCAGCAGTTTTGACGGGAGGGCCTGGGAGCAGTACTTC.

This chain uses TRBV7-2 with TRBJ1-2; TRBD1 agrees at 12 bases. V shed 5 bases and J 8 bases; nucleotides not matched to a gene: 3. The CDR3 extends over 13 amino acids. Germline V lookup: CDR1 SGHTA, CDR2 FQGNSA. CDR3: CASSGDRGRGYTF. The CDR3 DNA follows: TGTGCCAGCAGCGGGGACAGGGGGCGAGGCTACACCTTC. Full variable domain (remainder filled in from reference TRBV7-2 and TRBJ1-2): GAGVSQSPSNKVTEKGKDVELRCDPISGHTALYWYRQSLGQGLEFLIYFQGNSAPDKSGLPSDRFSAERTGGSVSTLTIQRTQQEDSAVYLCASSGDRGRGYTFGSGTRLTVV.

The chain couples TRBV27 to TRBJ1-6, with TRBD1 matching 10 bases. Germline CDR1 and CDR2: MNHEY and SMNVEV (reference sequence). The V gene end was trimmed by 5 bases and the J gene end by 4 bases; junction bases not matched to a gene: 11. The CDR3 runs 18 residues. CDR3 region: CASSLSLTGGGYNSPLHF. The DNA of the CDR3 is TGTGCCAGCAGTCTCTCATTGACAGGGGGCGGTTATAATTCACCCCTCCACTTT.

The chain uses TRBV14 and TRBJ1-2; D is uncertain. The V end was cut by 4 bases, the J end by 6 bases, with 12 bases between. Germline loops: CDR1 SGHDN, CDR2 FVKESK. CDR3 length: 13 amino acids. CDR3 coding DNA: TGTGCCAGCAGCCTCCTGGAAGAGGATGGCTACACCTTC. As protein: CASSLLEEDGYTF.